This T cell receptor (beta chain) was profiled in a study of T cells in Graves' hyperthyroidism and ophthalmopathy. Study summary: Peripheral blood was acquired at first diagnosis, ahead of any therapy whatsoever.

Overall study results and limits: Also found in blood were most expanded thyroid clonotypes above 0.001.

Points on this clonotype: The antigen remains unidentified.

Patients having uncontrolled infection, another autoimmune disease, pregnancy or lactation were not included. Clinical symptoms, serum thyroxine and TRAb, thyroid ultrasound and orbital computed tomography together formed the diagnostic basis. Amplified TCR beta CDR3 regions came from RNA transcripts. Primed by the HTBI set, a first-round RT-PCR was run on the TCR CDR3. MiXCR, run by TCRdb on the multiplex PCR reads, gives a single entry per CDR3 protein. Of hundreds of thousands of distinct CDR3 sequences in the sample, about 15% were seen once. The V gene lost 2 bases and the J gene lost 6 bases, with 8 bases spanning the gap. The CDR3 covers 14 residues. Germline values: CDR1 SGHAT, CDR2 FQNNGV.

The TCR was taken from a woman aged 18 to 35 with Graves' hyperthyroidism. The rearrangement uses TRBV11-2 and TRBJ1-6; no clear D. Sequencing was done on a sample of blood. The CDR3 sequence is CASSLIYLNSPLHF. Here the CDR3 DNA reads TGTGCCAGCAGCTTAATATACCTTAATTCACCCCTCCACTTT.